The 29 T cell receptor beta chains below come from one sample, sequenced in a study of T cells in Graves' hyperthyroidism and ophthalmopathy. The TCR beta CDR3 regions underwent amplification using RNA transcripts as the source. The HTBI primer set served for first-round RT-PCR of the TCR CDR3. MiXCR, run by TCRdb on the multiplex PCR reads, gives a single entry per CDR3 protein. The sample contains about 740,000 distinct CDR3 sequences, approximately 15% of which appear only once. The specimen was blood. The source is a woman aged 18-29 years with Graves' hyperthyroidism.

Concerning this clonotype: With a much larger clone just one base away, this may be a read error. This chain connects TRBV9 to TRBJ2-7; D uncertain. This CDR3 has 12 residues. The germline CDR1 and CDR2 sequences are SGDLS and YYNGEE. CDR3 sequence reads: CTSSVDGYEQYF. The CDR3 DNA reads TGTACCAGCAGCGTAGATGGTTACGAGCAGTACTTC.

About this clonotype: A much larger clone differs by one base, so this may be a read error. The rearrangement links TRBV11-2 to TRBJ2-3, with D perhaps being TRBD1 or TRBD2 (5 bases each). The CDR3 spans 18 residues. The germline V gene has CDR1 SGHAT and CDR2 FQNNGV. V was shortened by 1 base and J by 5 bases, with 22 bases between the two germline ends. The CDR3 region has the DNA TGTGCCAGCAGCTTAGCTTTCTCGGGTGGGGACCCCATAGATACGCAGTATTTT. This gives the protein CASSLAFSGGDPIDTQYF.

In this sample, this clonotype turned up many times. The rearrangement links TRBV6-5 to TRBJ2-2, with D uncertain. The germline CDR1 and CDR2 sequences are MNHEY and SVGAGI. The CDR3 totals 14 residues. The germline V and J ends were trimmed by 2 bases and 4 bases, with 8 bases remaining between them. The CDR3 DNA reads as TGTGCCAGCAGTTACGGACGAGCCACCGGGGAGCTGTTTTTT. Translated: CASSYGRATGELFF.

The chain couples TRBV6-5 to TRBJ2-6; perhaps D is TRBD1 or TRBD2 (7 bases each). V dropped 2 bases and J dropped 3 bases, with 14 bases sitting between them. Germline CDR1 reads MNHEY; CDR2 reads SVGAGI. CDR3 length: 17 amino acids. The CDR3 nucleotides read TGTGCCAGCAGTTACCCTCAGGGGGGGGTTGGGGCCAACGTCCTGACTTTC. Its translation is CASSYPQGGVGANVLTF.

V is TRBV20-1 and J is TRBJ2-3; 11 bases are shared with TRBD2. Germline-derived CDR1 and CDR2 are DFQATT and SNEGSKA (reference sequence). J lost 4 bases, V lost 5 bases, and 8 bases had no gene match. This CDR3 region has 15 residues. The CDR3 DNA sequence: TGCAGTGCTTTCGCACTAGCGGGAGTATCAGATACGCAGTATTTT. It is translated as CSAFALAGVSDTQYF.

The V gene is TRBV7-6, the J gene TRBJ2-3; 8 bases map to TRBD2. Germline trimming cut 2 bases from V and 5 bases from J; bases unmatched to any gene: 12. CDR1 and CDR2 from the germline V gene are SGHVS and FNYEAQ. CDR3 size: 17 residues. CDR3 amino acids: CASSLLAGRFSEDTQYF. The CDR3 nucleotides are TGTGCCAGCAGCTTACTAGCGGGCCGATTCAGTGAAGATACGCAGTATTTT.

The J gene is TRBJ1-3, the V gene TRBV6-1; D unclear. The V end was cut by 10 bases, the J end by 4 bases, with 8 bases between. The CDR3 has 11 amino acids. The germline V gene encodes CDR1 MNHNS and CDR2 SASEGT. CDR3 in amino acids: CATSEGNTIYF. In DNA form, the CDR3 reads TGTGCCACCTCGGAGGGAAACACCATATATTTT.

This clonotype was counted between two and nine times. This sequence joins TRBV12-5 and TRBJ2-3; 8 nucleotides agree with TRBD2. CDR1 and CDR2 from the germline V gene are LGHNT and FRNRAP. Unmatched junction bases numbered 7, after V lost 4 bases and J lost 1 base. The CDR3 is 16 residues long. CDR3 amino acids: CASGSTYSGGTDTQYF. The CDR3 DNA reads TGTGCTAGTGGTTCCACCTATAGCGGGGGCACAGATACGCAGTATTTT.

In its sample, this clonotype was seen many times. The chain employs TRBV6-2 or TRBV6-3 and TRBJ2-1, with unresolved D. Germline CDR1 reads MNHEY; CDR2 reads SVGEGT. This CDR3 has 14 residues. V lost 5 bases and J lost 5, with 13 bases in between. The CDR3 region has the DNA TGTGCCAGCAGTCAATACCGGGCCAACAATGAGCAGTTCTTC. Translation: CASSQYRANNEQFF.

The sample holds a few counts of this clonotype. The chain joins TRBV12-3 or TRBV12-4 to TRBJ1-3, with 9 bases matching TRBD1. The ends lost 7 bases at V and 4 bases at J; junction bases unmatched: 17. The CDR3 consists of 18 residues. The CDR3 nucleotides read TGTGCCAGCACTCTTAAGGGCGGGACAGGGACGCTCGGAAACACCATATATTTT. Translated: CASTLKGGTGTLGNTIYF.

In the case of this clonotype: Given a much more abundant clone one base away, this may be a read error. This chain uses TRBV2 with TRBJ2-5; 7 nucleotides align to TRBD1. Germline assignment: CDR1 SNHLY and CDR2 FYNNEI. The CDR3 runs 15 residues. DNA of the CDR3: TGTACCAGCAGTGAAAGGGGACAGATACAAGAGACCCAGTACTTC. It yields the protein CTSSERGQIQETQYF.

This clonotype was counted many times. This chain connects TRBV7-9 to TRBJ2-7; TRBD2 agrees at 9 bases. Germline V gene data show CDR1 as SEHNR and CDR2 as FQNEAQ (reference sequence). The CDR3 contains 17 residues. Losses at the gene ends were 4 bases for V and 1 base for J; bases not matched to a gene: 11. In nucleotides, the CDR3 is TGTGCCAGCAGCTACGCCCTCGGCGCGGGAGGGTCCTACGAGCAGTACTTC. This codes for CASSYALGAGGSYEQYF.

The gene calls are TRBV6-6 and TRBJ2-7, with D hard to call. CDR3 length equals 15 residues. The V gene lost 0 bases and the J gene lost 0 bases, with 9 bases spanning the gap. The germline V gene has CDR1 MNHNY and CDR2 SVGAGI (reference sequence). CDR3 nucleotide sequence: TGTGCCAGCAGTTACTCCACCGCATGCTCCTACGAGCAGTACTTC. Its protein product is CASSYSTACSYEQYF.

This clonotype has more than one count but fewer than ten. The chain employs TRBV5-1 and TRBJ2-2; TRBD1 agrees at 8 bases. The CDR3 runs to 16 residues. Per the germline V gene, CDR1 is SGHRS and CDR2 is YFSETQ. V lost 0 bases and J lost 4; bases outside the gene matches: 5. The CDR3 DNA is TGCGCCAGCAGCTTGGCCAGGGGGCTTGGCACCGGGGAGCTGTTTTTT. Translation: CASSLARGLGTGELFF.

This clonotype was counted ten times or more. The chain uses TRBV5-1 and TRBJ1-1; 9 positions match TRBD1. With V trimmed by 4 bases and J by 4 bases, 8 bases remained unmatched. CDR1 and CDR2 from the germline V gene are SGHRS and YFSETQ. This CDR3 is 15 amino acids long. DNA of the CDR3: TGCGCCAGCAGCCCTCAGGACAGGGGAGGCACTGAAGCTTTCTTT. Its protein is CASSPQDRGGTEAFF.

This clonotype was detected a few times. The genes are TRBV27 and TRBJ2-7; D is ambiguous. This CDR3 is 16 amino acids long. V was trimmed by 5 bases and J by 3 bases, leaving 20 bases between them. CDR1 and CDR2 from the germline V gene are MNHEY and SMNVEV (reference sequence). CDR3 amino acids: CASSARTLGPIYEQYF. CDR3 sequence (DNA): TGTGCCAGCAGTGCCCGGACCTTAGGACCTATCTACGAGCAGTACTTC.

This clonotype was seen more than once but under ten times. This chain uses TRBV24-1 with TRBJ1-2; D is unresolved. Between the trimmed V and J ends, which lost 3 bases and 2 bases, there was a span of 6 bases. Germline V CDR1 and CDR2: KGHDR, SFDVKD. The CDR3 extends over 13 amino acids. The CDR3 loop reads CATSDPPNYGYTF. For the CDR3, the DNA is TGTGCCACCAGTGATCCCCCGAACTATGGCTACACCTTC.

The rearrangement links TRBV12-3 or TRBV12-4 to TRBJ2-7; D remains unclear. Between the trimmed V and J ends, which lost 2 bases and 5 bases, there was a span of 13 bases. There are 14 residues in the CDR3. DNA for the CDR3: TGTGCCAGCAGTTTATCGGGCAGGTGGGACGAGCAGTACTTC. As protein: CASSLSGRWDEQYF.

The chain links TRBV25-1 to TRBJ2-1, with 7 bases fitting TRBD2. V shed 3 bases, J shed 4 bases, and the junction held 3 bases outside the gene matches. The CDR3 runs 14 residues. Per the germline V gene, CDR1 is MGHDK and CDR2 is SYGVNS. The CDR3 is CASSDPAGYNEQFF. CDR3 in DNA: TGTGCCAGCAGTGATCCAGCGGGGTACAATGAGCAGTTCTTC.

This clonotype was detected ten times or more. The V call is TRBV6-1, the J call TRBJ2-1, with 10 bases matching TRBD2. There are 15 residues in the CDR3. Losses at the gene ends were 4 bases for V and 6 bases for J; bases not matched to a gene: 6. CDR1 MNHNS and CDR2 SASEGT come from the germline V gene. CDR3 DNA: TGTGCCAGCAGTGGAACTCTAGCGGGAGCCAATGAGCAGTTCTTC. It specifies CASSGTLAGANEQFF.

This clonotype was found many times. The chain employs TRBV7-9 and TRBJ1-1, with a possible D match to TRBD1 (6 bases). The CDR3 sequence is 13 residues long. CDR1 and CDR2 (germline): SEHNR, FQNEAQ (reference sequence). Deletions cut 5 bases from V and 6 bases from J, with 13 bases between. The CDR3: CASSPTGIAEAFF. Here the CDR3 DNA reads TGTGCCAGCAGCCCTACAGGGATCGCTGAAGCTTTCTTT.

The sample holds many counts of this clonotype. J is TRBJ1-4 and V is TRBV28; possible D gene TRBD1, 5 bases. The CDR3 spans 15 residues. Germline V lookup: CDR1 MDHEN, CDR2 SYDVKM. With 5 bases removed from V and 5 bases from J, the gap between germline ends came to 15 bases. Here the CDR3 DNA reads TGTGCCAGCAGTCGCGGGGGGACGGGAAATGAAAAACTGTTTTTT. It yields the protein CASSRGGTGNEKLFF.

This clonotype was counted at least ten times. V usage is TRBV6-2 or TRBV6-3 and J usage is TRBJ1-5; TRBD1 aligns across 7 bases. The CDR3 is 13 residues long. Germline trimming cut 4 bases from V and 4 bases from J; bases unmatched to any gene: 1. In germline, CDR1 is MNHEY, CDR2 SVGEGT. Written as DNA, the CDR3 is TGTGCCAGCAGTTGGACAGGTAATCAGCCCCAGCATTTT. Its protein is CASSWTGNQPQHF.

The genes are TRBV7-2 and TRBJ1-1; possible D gene TRBD1, 5 bases. The V gene lost 11 bases and the J gene lost 1 base, with 17 bases spanning the gap. CDR3 size: 14 residues. The germline gives CDR1 SGHTA, CDR2 FQGNSA. The CDR3 DNA sequence: TGTGCCTGGAACCGGGGCTCCAGGAACACTGAAGCTTTCTTT. Amino acid sequence: CAWNRGSRNTEAFF.

The chain is built from TRBV9 and TRBJ2-7, with D possibly being TRBD2 (5 bases). CDR1 is SGDLS and CDR2 is YYNGEE in the germline V gene. V was cut by 2 bases and J by 5 bases, with 14 bases left in between. CDR3 length equals 14 residues. The CDR3 spells CASSVGLDGHEQYF. The CDR3 DNA reads as TGTGCCAGCAGCGTCGGACTGGACGGCCACGAGCAGTACTTC.

This clonotype was counted a few times. Germline and junction disagree at one end, which may indicate a read error. V and J are TRBV27 and TRBJ2-7, with D possibly being TRBD1 (6 bases). There are 15 residues in the CDR3. CDR1 and CDR2 (germline): MNHEY, SMNVEV (reference sequence). In DNA form, the CDR3 reads TGTGCCAGCAGTTTAGTTTGGGGGACAAAGTACGGGCAGTACTTC. Its translation is CASSLVWGTKYGQYF.

The CDR3 loop reads CASSSMGPEAGELFF. CDR3 bases: TGTGCCAGCAGCTCTATGGGCCCCGAGGCGGGGGAGCTGTTTTTT. This chain joins TRBV7-2 and TRBJ2-2; D call uncertain. The V end lost 4 bases, the J end lost 8 bases, and 17 bases lay between the germline ends. CDR3 length: 15 residues. CDR1 and CDR2 from the germline V gene are SGHTA and FQGNSA.

The rearrangement links TRBV20-1 to TRBJ2-3; unclear D gene. CDR3 length: 14 amino acids. The V end lost 0 bases, the J end lost 6 bases, and 13 bases lay between the germline ends. Germline assignment: CDR1 DFQATT and CDR2 SNEGSKA (reference sequence). CDR3 sequence reads: CSARDRLLLDTQYF. CDR3 nucleotide sequence: TGCAGTGCTAGAGATAGGCTGCTCTTGGATACGCAGTATTTT.

This clonotype showed up just a few times. The rearrangement links TRBV4-3 to TRBJ2-3; TRBD2 aligns across 10 bases. Germline V CDR1 and CDR2: LGHNA, YSLEER. The trim removed 3 bases at V and 2 bases at J, leaving 17 bases unmatched. The CDR3 covers 20 residues. The CDR3 DNA reads as TGCGCCAGCAGCCACCAAAAGGGGGCAAGCGGGAGGGCCGACACAGATACGCAGTATTTT. It translates to CASSHQKGASGRADTDTQYF.